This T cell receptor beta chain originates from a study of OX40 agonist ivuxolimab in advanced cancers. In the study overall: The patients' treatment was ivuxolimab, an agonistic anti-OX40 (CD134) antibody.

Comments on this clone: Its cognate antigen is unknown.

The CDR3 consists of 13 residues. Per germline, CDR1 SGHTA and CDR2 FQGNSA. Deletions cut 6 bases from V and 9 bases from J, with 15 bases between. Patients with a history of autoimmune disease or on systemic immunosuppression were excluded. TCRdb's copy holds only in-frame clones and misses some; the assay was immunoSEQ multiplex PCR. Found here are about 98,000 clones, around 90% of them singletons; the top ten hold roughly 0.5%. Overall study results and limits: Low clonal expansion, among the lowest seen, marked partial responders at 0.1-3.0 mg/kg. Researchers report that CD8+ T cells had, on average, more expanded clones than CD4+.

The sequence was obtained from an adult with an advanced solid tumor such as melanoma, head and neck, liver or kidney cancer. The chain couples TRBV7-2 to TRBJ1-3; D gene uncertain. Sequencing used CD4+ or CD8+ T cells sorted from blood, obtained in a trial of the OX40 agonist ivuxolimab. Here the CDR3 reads CASSWSLATTIYF. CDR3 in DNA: TGTGCCAGCAGTTGGAGCCTTGCAACCACCATATATTTT.